These 15 T cell receptor beta chains came from one sample sequenced in a study of OX40 agonist ivuxolimab in advanced cancers. Clones were read by immunoSEQ multiplex PCR, and TCRdb kept only the in-frame ones, dropping some. The repertoire includes 49,000 or so clones, 84% of them detected once, and roughly 2.6% sits in the top ten. The source was CD4+ or CD8+ T cells sorted from blood, collected in a trial of the OX40 agonist ivuxolimab. These receptors all come from an adult with an advanced solid tumor such as melanoma, head and neck, liver or kidney cancer.

The V and J genes are TRBV18 and TRBJ1-3, with a tentative D call TRBD1 (6 bases). The V and J ends lost 2 bases and 0 bases respectively, with 8 bases between them. CDR3 length equals 15 residues. From germline, CDR1 is KGHSH and CDR2 LQKENI. This CDR3 is CASSPDRSSGNTIYF. In DNA, the CDR3 is TGTGCCAGCTCACCAGACAGGAGCTCTGGAAACACCATATATTTT.

The V gene is TRBV7-2, the J gene TRBJ2-7; D tentatively fits TRBD1 or TRBD2 (5 bases each). The CDR3 has 15 residues. Trimming left V 2 bases short and J 3 bases short, with 14 bases between. CDR1 is SGHTA and CDR2 is FQGNSA in the germline V gene. As DNA, the CDR3 is TGTGCCAGCAGCTTAACCTTTGGGACCTTCTACGAGCAGTACTTC. This translates into CASSLTFGTFYEQYF.

The chain uses TRBV29-1 and TRBJ2-6; D is possibly TRBD1 (6 bases). CDR3 size: 18 residues. The V gene lost 1 base and the J gene lost 0 bases, with 16 bases spanning the gap. CDR1 and CDR2 (germline): SQVTM, ANQGSEA. In DNA, the CDR3 is TGCAGCGTTGAAGCTACCAGGGGATCCCTCTCTGGGGCCAACGTCCTGACTTTC. Translated, it gives CSVEATRGSLSGANVLTF.

The chain is built from TRBV6-1 and TRBJ2-2; the match to TRBD2 covers 8 bases. The CDR3 totals 17 residues. Germline trimming cut 4 bases from V and 8 bases from J; bases unmatched to any gene: 15. Germline V gene sequence: CDR1 MNHNS, CDR2 SASEGT. The CDR3 spells CASSVTSEGLYPGELFF. For the CDR3, the DNA is TGTGCCAGCAGTGTGACTAGCGAGGGGTTATACCCGGGGGAGCTGTTTTTT.

The V call is TRBV9, the J call TRBJ2-2; TRBD2 matches 12 bases. There are 18 residues in the CDR3. V shed 0 bases and J 0 bases; nucleotides not matched to a gene: 3. Germline values: CDR1 SGDLS, CDR2 YYNGEE. The DNA for the CDR3 is TGTGCCAGCAGCGTAGTACCTAGCGGGGGGGCGAACACCGGGGAGCTGTTTTTT. Protein product: CASSVVPSGGANTGELFF.

The chain employs TRBV10-1 and TRBJ2-5; 9 bases line up with TRBD1. J gave up 5 bases and V 3 bases, and 7 bases lay outside the gene matches. Germline V lookup: CDR1 WNHNN, CDR2 SYGVQD (reference sequence). The CDR3 is 15 amino acids. CDR3 sequence (DNA): TGCGCCAGCAGTGACTCCGGGACAGGGTGGGAGACCCAGTACTTC. Encoded protein: CASSDSGTGWETQYF.

The gene calls are TRBV30 and TRBJ1-1, with a tentative D call TRBD1 (6 bases). Trimming took 4 bases from V and 1 from J, leaving 16 bases between them. This CDR3 has 15 residues. Per the germline V gene, CDR1 is GTSNPN and CDR2 is SVGIG (reference sequence). The CDR3 is CAWTGQSVGNTEAFF. The CDR3 DNA follows: TGTGCCTGGACAGGACAGTCCGTCGGGAACACTGAAGCTTTCTTT.

The rearrangement links TRBV5-6 to TRBJ2-5; D may be TRBD1 (5 bases). The germline V gene has CDR1 SGHDT and CDR2 YYEEEE. CDR3 length: 14 amino acids. V was clipped by 0 bases and J by 5 bases, with 11 bases between them. The CDR3 DNA sequence: TGTGCCAGCAGCTTGGAGTCAGGGTGGGAGACCCAGTACTTC. Protein: CASSLESGWETQYF.

The chain employs TRBV6-5 and TRBJ1-4, with D tentatively TRBD1 (6 bases). CDR1 MNHEY and CDR2 SVGAGI come from the germline V gene. This CDR3 contains 16 residues. Trimming took 4 bases from V and 4 from J, leaving 16 bases between them. The CDR3 sequence is CASSSDRFAINEKLFF. The CDR3 region has the DNA TGTGCCAGCAGTTCAGACAGGTTTGCGATTAATGAAAAACTGTTTTTT.

The chain uses TRBV18 and TRBJ2-2, with TRBD1 as a possible D gene (6 bases). Germline V lookup: CDR1 KGHSH, CDR2 LQKENI. The CDR3 spans 14 residues. V lost 4 bases to trimming and J lost 5 bases, with 11 bases between them. CDR3 residues: CASSQRQDTGELFF. The CDR3 nucleotides read TGTGCCAGCTCACAAAGACAGGATACCGGGGAGCTGTTTTTT.

The chain links TRBV18 to TRBJ1-1, with D uncertain. Germline V lookup: CDR1 KGHSH, CDR2 LQKENI. CDR3 length equals 13 residues. V gave up 5 bases and J gave up 5 bases, with 12 bases separating them. Here the CDR3 reads CASSKNGDTEAFF. DNA of the CDR3: TGTGCCAGCTCAAAGAACGGGGATACTGAAGCTTTCTTT.

The chain links TRBV7-8 to TRBJ1-1; unclear D gene. CDR1 is SGHVS and CDR2 is FQNEAQ in the germline V gene. The CDR3 loop spans 13 amino acids. V was shortened by 2 bases and J by 1 base, with 5 bases between the two germline ends. The CDR3 spells CASSLQENTEAFF. CDR3 nucleotides: TGTGCCAGCAGCTTACAGGAGAACACTGAAGCTTTCTTT.

This clone was picked up a small number of times. The rearrangement links TRBV9 to TRBJ1-1, with unresolved D. CDR1 and CDR2 from the germline V gene are SGDLS and YYNGEE. This CDR3 comprises 14 residues. Deletions cut 4 bases from V and 5 bases from J, with 15 bases between. CDR3 amino acids: CASSPLPGWTEAFF. CDR3 nucleotide sequence: TGTGCCAGCAGCCCCCTGCCCGGGTGGACTGAAGCTTTCTTT.

The chain uses TRBV27 and TRBJ1-1; D call uncertain. Germline CDR1 reads MNHEY; CDR2 reads SMNVEV (reference sequence). With 5 bases removed from V and 6 bases from J, the gap between germline ends came to 10 bases. The CDR3 totals 12 residues. The CDR3 here is CASSRGSAEAFF. Written as DNA, the CDR3 is TGTGCCAGCAGTCGCGGTAGTGCTGAAGCTTTCTTT.

This clone was seen once. V gene TRBV5-1 combines with J gene TRBJ2-2; maybe TRBD2 (5 bases). The CDR3 totals 16 residues. The ends were cut back, 0 bases at V and 2 bases at J, with 11 bases in the middle. CDR1 is SGHRS and CDR2 is YFSETQ in the germline V gene. DNA of the CDR3: TGCGCCAGCAGCTTGGCGGCGGCGGGTAACACCGGGGAGCTGTTTTTT. Protein sequence: CASSLAAAGNTGELFF.